The 11 T cell receptor beta chains below were found in one sample sequenced in a study of radiation and T cells in renal cell carcinoma. Only in-frame clones appear in the TCRdb table, and some are missing; sequencing was by immunoSEQ multiplex PCR. The sample consists of approximately 150,000 clones, less than 90% of them appearing once. As for time point: baseline pretreatment blood. Treatment: 15 Gy SBRT to primary tumor, nephrectomy 4 weeks later. The material sequenced was blood, taken from a patient whose treatment included radiotherapy and nephrectomy. The receptors were gathered from a woman aged 70-85 years with renal cell carcinoma.

The chain links TRBV5-4 to TRBJ2-7; D may be TRBD2 (6 bases). Per the germline V gene, CDR1 is SGHNT and CDR2 is YYREEE (reference sequence). V lost 4 bases to trimming and J lost 1 base, with 12 bases between them. This CDR3 region has 14 residues. CDR3 protein: CASSRGSQSYEQYF. The DNA for the CDR3 is TGTGCCAGCAGCCGGGGGAGTCAGTCCTACGAGCAGTACTTC.

This chain joins TRBV5-4 and TRBJ1-1; a weak D match, TRBD1 (5 bases). The V gene lost 7 bases and the J gene lost 3 bases, with 19 bases spanning the gap. The CDR3 runs to 15 residues. The germline V gene encodes CDR1 SGHNT and CDR2 YYREEE (reference sequence). CDR3 in DNA: TGTGCCAGCGGGAACCGATTTGGAGGGGACACTGAAGCTTTCTTT. Protein sequence: CASGNRFGGDTEAFF. Full variable domain (missing parts from reference TRBV5-4 and TRBJ1-1): ETGVTQSPTHLIKTRGQQVTLRCSSQSGHNTVSWYQQALGQGPQFIFQYYREEENGRGNFPPRFSGLQFPNYSSELNVNALELDDSALYLCASGNRFGGDTEAFFGQGTRLTVV.

V is TRBV7-2 and J is TRBJ2-7; 7 bases are a match to TRBD1. The CDR3 totals 15 residues. J lost 1 base, V lost 5 bases, and 8 bases had no gene match. The V gene's germline CDR1 is SGHTA and CDR2 FQGNSA. CDR3 amino acids: CASSAKDRRSYEQYF. Written as DNA, the CDR3 is TGTGCCAGCAGCGCAAAGGACAGGCGGTCCTACGAGCAGTACTTC.

The genes are TRBV7-2 and TRBJ2-5; 7 nucleotides line up with TRBD1. J lost 7 bases, V lost 5 bases, and 10 bases had no gene match. CDR1 SGHTA and CDR2 FQGNSA come from the germline V gene. This CDR3 region has 14 residues. The CDR3 here is CASSQGGQVATQYF. The DNA for the CDR3 is TGTGCCAGCAGCCAAGGGGGCCAGGTTGCGACCCAGTACTTC.

DNA of the CDR3: TGTGCCACATCGCGACAGAAAAATGAAAAACTGTTTTTT. As protein: CATSRQKNEKLFF. The chain carries TRBV27 and TRBJ1-4; the D gene is possibly TRBD1 (5 bases). In germline, CDR1 is MNHEY, CDR2 SMNVEV (reference sequence). V lost 10 bases, J lost 5 bases, and 14 bases lay in between. This CDR3 contains 13 residues.

This sequence joins TRBV7-3 and TRBJ2-2; maybe TRBD2 (5 bases). Trimming shortened V by 1 base and J by 4 bases, and 13 bases separated the two germline ends. This CDR3 spans 16 amino acids. Germline loops: CDR1 SGHTA, CDR2 FQGTGA. CDR3 in DNA: TGTGCCAGCAGCTTAATTGCTAGCCCTAGCACCGGGGAGCTGTTTTTT. Amino acid sequence: CASSLIASPSTGELFF.

Only a few counts were recorded for this clone. The gene calls are TRBV2 and TRBJ1-6; 9 bases align to TRBD1. Per germline, CDR1 SNHLY and CDR2 FYNNEI. There are 15 residues in the CDR3. V lost 4 bases and J lost 9; bases outside the gene matches: 7. This CDR3 is CASSALGQGSSPLHF. In DNA form, the CDR3 reads TGTGCCAGCAGTGCACTTGGACAGGGGAGTTCACCCCTCCACTTT.

V and J are TRBV5-4 and TRBJ2-3; 8 nucleotides align to TRBD2. The germline CDR1 and CDR2 sequences are SGHNT and YYREEE (reference sequence). After removal of 2 bases from V and 4 bases from J, the junction contained 9 bases not matched to a gene. The CDR3 runs to 16 residues. In DNA form, the CDR3 reads TGTGCCAGCAGCTTAAGGCCGGGGGGGCCGGCAGATACGCAGTATTTT. Protein sequence: CASSLRPGGPADTQYF.

The J gene is TRBJ1-1, the V gene TRBV7-2; 11 bases fit TRBD1. There are 13 residues in the CDR3. CDR1 and CDR2 from the germline V gene are SGHTA and FQGNSA. J was trimmed by 8 bases and V by 4 bases; bases with no gene match: 3. CDR3 loop: CASSSWTGGEAFF. CDR3 nucleotides: TGTGCCAGCAGCTCCTGGACAGGGGGCGAAGCTTTCTTT. The whole variable domain, filled in from reference TRBV7-2 and TRBJ1-1, reads GAGVSQSPSNKVTEKGKDVELRCDPISGHTALYWYRQSLGQGLEFLIYFQGNSAPDKSGLPSDRFSAERTGGSVSTLTIQRTQQEDSAVYLCASSSWTGGEAFFGQGTRLTVV.

The chain is built from TRBV4-2 and TRBJ2-3; 8 bases map to TRBD2. CDR1 is LGHNA, CDR2 YNFKEQ, per germline. The CDR3 is made up of 18 amino acids. V lost 2 bases, J lost 5 bases, and 15 bases stayed unmatched. This CDR3 is CASSQKGGSGTLGDTQYF. The CDR3 nucleotides read TGTGCCAGCAGCCAAAAGGGAGGTAGCGGGACCTTGGGAGATACGCAGTATTTT.

The V and J genes are TRBV7-9 and TRBJ2-3; D may be TRBD2 (5 bases). This CDR3 region has 13 residues. The V gene's germline CDR1 is SEHNR and CDR2 FQNEAQ (reference sequence). Deletions cut 4 bases from V and 3 bases from J, with 8 bases between. The CDR3 sequence: CASSSTSTDTQYF. The DNA of the CDR3 is TGTGCCAGCAGCTCCACTAGTACAGATACGCAGTATTTT.